The 32 T cell receptor beta chains below were found in one sample sequenced in a study of prognosis after radiotherapy for stage I lung cancer. Amplicons of TCR beta CDR3 were generated from genomic DNA by two-round multiplex PCR. Round one of PCR was performed, and it used primers specific to each TRBV and TRBJ gene. TCRdb analysed the multiplex PCR reads with MiXCR anew, one entry per CDR3 protein. The table records approximately 17,000 distinct CDR3 sequences, more than 35% of them present only once. This specimen consisted of PBMCs, obtained before or after stereotactic body radiation therapy (not recorded which). These receptors all stem from a donor aged 50 or older with non-small cell lung cancer.

V is TRBV6-4 and J is TRBJ2-7; 14 bases fit TRBD2. Looked up from germline, CDR1 is MRHNA and CDR2 is SNTAGT. This CDR3 contains 16 residues. V was pared by 10 bases and J by 4 bases, with 12 bases of the junction left unmatched. The CDR3, as DNA: TGTGCCACCGACCGGGGACTAGCGGGAGCGGAGTACGAGCAGTACTTC. Translating it yields CATDRGLAGAEYEQYF.

This clonotype was found many times. In DNA form, the CDR3 reads TGTGCCAGCAGTGGAGACTCCTATGGCTACACCTTC. Encoded protein: CASSGDSYGYTF. The V call is TRBV2, the J call TRBJ1-2, with D hard to call. Trimming cost V 4 bases and J 4 bases, with 7 bases left between them. The germline gives CDR1 SNHLY, CDR2 FYNNEI. The CDR3 is made up of 12 amino acids.

This clonotype appeared a few times. A much more abundant neighbour one base away suggests this may be a read error. The gene calls are TRBV2 and TRBJ2-3; D gene uncertain. This CDR3 contains 10 residues. Germline V gives CDR1 SNHLY, CDR2 FYNNEI. The germline V and J ends were trimmed by 4 bases and 7 bases, with 3 bases remaining between them. In DNA, the CDR3 is TGTGCCAGCAGTGCCAATACGCAGTATTTT. Its translation is CASSANTQYF.

Details on this clonotype: With a much larger clone just one base away, this may be a read error. V gene TRBV12-3 or TRBV12-4 combines with J gene TRBJ2-7; no reliable D call. V lost 7 bases and J 4 bases, leaving 17 bases between the germline ends. The CDR3 is made up of 14 amino acids. CDR3 in amino acids: CASIVIFVEYEQYF. The CDR3 DNA follows: TGTGCCAGCATCGTGATATTCGTTGAATACGAGCAGTACTTC.

This clonotype was seen at least ten times. This chain joins TRBV6-5 and TRBJ1-1, with D maybe TRBD1 (6 bases). This CDR3 is built from 14 residues. The V gene lost 4 bases and the J gene lost 8 bases, with 17 bases spanning the gap. Per germline, CDR1 MNHEY and CDR2 SVGAGI. CDR3 in amino acids: CASSSGGVTGEAFF. Written as DNA, the CDR3 is TGTGCCAGCAGTTCGGGTGGGGTTACAGGGGAAGCTTTCTTT.

This clonotype has a count of ten or more. This chain connects TRBV20-1 to TRBJ2-7; tentatively, D is TRBD1 or TRBD2 (6 bases each). The CDR3 contains 12 residues. V was cut by 6 bases and J by 4 bases, with 13 bases left in between. Germline-derived CDR1 and CDR2 are DFQATT and SNEGSKA (reference sequence). CDR3 sequence: CSALSGAYEQYF. The CDR3 nucleotides are TGCAGTGCCCTCTCGGGGGCGTACGAGCAGTACTTC.

This clonotype was picked up a small number of times. The chain recombines TRBV6-4 with TRBJ2-3; 8 nucleotides agree with TRBD1. V gave up 7 bases and J gave up 1 base; unmatched junction bases: 10. Germline-derived CDR1 and CDR2 are MRHNA and SNTAGT. The CDR3 covers 16 residues. The CDR3 DNA follows: TGTGCCAGCATCAGCCAGGGGGCGCAAGGCACAGATACGCAGTATTTT. This encodes CASISQGAQGTDTQYF.

Ten or more counts support this clonotype. V and J are TRBV6-2 or TRBV6-3 and TRBJ2-2, with 10 bases that match TRBD1. The length of the CDR3 is 16 residues. The V gene's germline CDR1 is MNHEY and CDR2 SVGEGT. The junction had 7 bases not matched to a gene; V was cut back by 7 bases and J by 2 bases. CDR3 in DNA: TGTGCCAGCACCATAGGGACAGGGGATAACACCGGGGAGCTGTTTTTT. The encoded protein is CASTIGTGDNTGELFF.

In its sample, this clonotype ranks as medium-sized. The chain combines TRBV27 with TRBJ2-7, with D maybe TRBD1 (6 bases). There are 13 residues in the CDR3. Germline CDR1 MNHEY, CDR2 SMNVEV (reference sequence). The V gene lost 2 bases and the J gene lost 5 bases, with 10 bases spanning the gap. The CDR3 sequence: CASSLNRADEQYF. CDR3 nucleotides: TGTGCCAGCAGTTTAAACAGGGCGGACGAGCAGTACTTC.

By sample fraction, this clonotype is medium-sized (0.01 to 0.1%). The CDR3 region is CASSHTDTDTQYF. DNA for the CDR3: TGTGCCAGCAGTCATACCGACACAGATACGCAGTATTTT. The V and J genes are TRBV6-2 or TRBV6-3 and TRBJ2-3; unclear D gene. The CDR3 runs 13 residues. V lost 5 bases and J 2 bases, leaving 8 bases between the germline ends. Germline assignment: CDR1 MNHEY and CDR2 SVGEGT.

This clonotype has a handful of counts. A much larger clone sits a single nucleotide away, making a read error possible. This chain connects TRBV3-1 to TRBJ2-5; TRBD2 might be the D (6 bases). The V end lost 0 bases, the J end lost 2 bases, and 19 bases lay between the germline ends. Germline assignment: CDR1 LGHDT and CDR2 YNNKEL (reference sequence). The CDR3 consists of 18 residues. DNA for the CDR3: TGTGCCAGCAGCCAAGATGGGGGGATAGTGGGGGGACAAGAGACCCAGTACTTC. Translation gives CASSQDGGIVGGQETQYF.

On this clonotype itself: One junction end does not reproduce the germline sequence, and a read error may be involved. V gene TRBV5-1 combines with J gene TRBJ2-1; D is unclear. CDR1 and CDR2 from the germline V gene are SGHRS and YFSETQ. The CDR3 covers 13 residues. This chain's CDR3 is CASSSQVSNDQFF. CDR3 nucleotide sequence: TGCGCCAGCAGCTCTCAGGTAAGCAATGATCAGTTCTTC.

V and J are TRBV27 and TRBJ1-2; unclear D gene. This CDR3 has 13 amino acids. V lost 3 bases and J lost 3, with 8 bases in between. The germline CDR1 and CDR2 sequences are MNHEY and SMNVEV (reference sequence). The CDR3 DNA reads as TGTGCCAGCAGTTTTCGAGGTTACTATGGCTACACCTTC. This gives the protein CASSFRGYYGYTF.

CDR3 in DNA: TGTGCCAGCAGCTTAGACGAGGGGTATGGCTACACCTTC. Residues: CASSLDEGYGYTF. The V gene is TRBV7-6, the J gene TRBJ1-2; D possibly corresponds to TRBD1 (5 bases). The CDR3 is made up of 13 amino acids. Germline V gene lookup returns CDR1 SGHVS and CDR2 FNYEAQ. V lost 1 base and J 5 bases, leaving 8 bases between the germline ends.

As regards this clonotype: This sequence may be a read error, since a much larger clone differs from it by one base. The rearrangement links TRBV19 to TRBJ2-3, with D tentatively TRBD1 (6 bases). This CDR3 is 16 amino acids long. V was shortened by 6 bases and J by 1 base, with 17 bases between the two germline ends. The germline gives CDR1 LNHDA, CDR2 SQIVND (reference sequence). CDR3 bases: TGTGCCAGTAGGATCTCAGGGGTCCTCCGCACAGATACGCAGTATTTT. Amino acid sequence: CASRISGVLRTDTQYF.

In this sample, this clonotype turned up many times. The rearrangement joins TRBV11-2 to TRBJ1-5; D ambiguous. CDR3 length: 17 amino acids. CDR1 is SGHAT, CDR2 FQNNGV, per germline. The V end was cut by 1 base, the J end by 4 bases, with 17 bases between. The CDR3 loop reads CASSLGLEGKVNQPQHF. DNA for the CDR3: TGTGCCAGCAGCTTAGGGTTGGAGGGTAAGGTGAATCAGCCCCAGCATTTT.

Ten or more counts support this clonotype. V is TRBV5-4 and J is TRBJ2-3, with TRBD2 matching over 9 bases. Germline values: CDR1 SGHNT, CDR2 YYREEE (reference sequence). The CDR3 sequence is 15 residues long. V gave up 5 bases and J gave up 7 bases; unmatched junction bases: 11. CDR3 sequence: CASRLKAGGLNTQYF. The CDR3 bases are TGTGCCAGCAGATTGAAAGCGGGAGGACTAAATACGCAGTATTTT.

This chain joins TRBV19 and TRBJ2-7; 7 nucleotides line up with TRBD2. With 7 bases clipped from V and 6 bases from J, the junction kept 9 bases outside the gene matches. The CDR3 has 13 amino acids. Per germline, CDR1 LNHDA and CDR2 SQIVND (reference sequence). Written as DNA, the CDR3 is TGTGCCAGTACGACAAGCGGGACCGGCGAGCAGTACTTC. Translation: CASTTSGTGEQYF. Together with reference TRBV19 and TRBJ2-7, the CDR3 gives the full variable domain: DGGITQSPKYLFRKEGQNVTLSCEQNLNHDAMYWYRQDPGQGLRLIYYSQIVNDFQKGDIAEGYSVSREKKESFPLTVTSAQKNPTAFYLCASTTSGTGEQYFGPGTRLTVT.

Points on this clonotype: A read error is likely here: a far larger clone is one base away. The rearrangement links TRBV6-2 or TRBV6-3 to TRBJ1-2, with D possibly matching TRBD1 (5 bases). In germline, CDR1 is MNHEY, CDR2 SVGEGT. The CDR3 has 14 amino acids. CDR3 sequence reads: CASIYLGANYGYTF. CDR3 nucleotide sequence: TGTGCCAGCATTTACTTAGGGGCTAACTATGGCTACACCTTC.

This clonotype has ten or more counts. V usage is TRBV14 and J usage is TRBJ1-4; a possible D gene is TRBD1 (5 bases). The CDR3 consists of 15 residues. V was clipped by 6 bases and J by 5 bases, with 16 bases between them. Germline V CDR1 and CDR2: SGHDN, FVKESK. CDR3 nucleotides: TGTGCCAGCAGACCCGACGACAGAGGAAATGAAAAACTGTTTTTT. Its translation: CASRPDDRGNEKLFF.

To note about this clonotype: A much larger clone is a single base away; this may be a read error. The V gene is TRBV7-7, the J gene TRBJ2-5; D call uncertain. The CDR3 loop spans 13 amino acids. From germline, CDR1 is SSHAT and CDR2 FNYEAQ (reference sequence). CDR3 DNA sequence: TGTGCTAGCAGCCCCGGGTTTAAAGAGACCCATTACTTC. Translated, it gives CASSPGFKETHYF.

This rearrangement joins TRBV24-1 to TRBJ2-1, with TRBD2 matching over 9 bases. Germline loops: CDR1 KGHDR, CDR2 SFDVKD. V was pared by 5 bases and J by 5 bases, with 6 bases of the junction left unmatched. The CDR3 has 15 amino acids. The chain's CDR3 is CATSGLAGYHNEQFF. CDR3 nucleotide sequence: TGTGCCACCAGTGGCCTAGCGGGATATCACAATGAGCAGTTCTTC.

In this sample, this clonotype turned up many times. The chain carries TRBV24-1 and TRBJ2-2; the D gene could be TRBD1 or TRBD2 (5 bases each). Trimming removed 10 bases from V and 1 base from J, with 12 bases in between. This CDR3 comprises 14 residues. In germline, CDR1 is KGHDR, CDR2 SFDVKD. The CDR3 region has the DNA TGTGCCACAGCTAGGGACGGGAACACCGGGGAGCTGTTTTTT. It codes for CATARDGNTGELFF.

A word on this clonotype: It is likely a read error: a sequence one base away is far more abundant. V and J are TRBV6-9 and TRBJ1-3; 8 bases are shared with TRBD1. Germline V gives CDR1 MNHGY, CDR2 SVAAGI. The junction had 11 bases not matched to a gene; V was cut back by 7 bases and J by 3 bases. The CDR3 loop spans 16 amino acids. The CDR3 loop is CASTVSRGRFGNTIYF. CDR3 nucleotide sequence: TGTGCCAGCACTGTGAGCAGGGGGCGATTTGGAAACACCATATATTTT.

This clonotype was seen at least ten times. This sequence joins TRBV24-1 and TRBJ2-7; maybe TRBD1 (5 bases). Germline CDR1 KGHDR, CDR2 SFDVKD. There are 16 residues in the CDR3. With 9 bases removed from V and 4 bases from J, the gap between germline ends came to 24 bases. The CDR3 loop reads CATLQGKAEKGYEQYF. The DNA of the CDR3 is TGTGCCACCCTGCAGGGAAAAGCCGAAAAGGGGTACGAGCAGTACTTC.

This clonotype was recorded at least ten times. This chain links TRBV3-2 with TRBJ2-7; TRBD2 reflects the table's D call only, with no check against the DNA. TRBV3-2 is a pseudogene. The CDR3 totals 16 residues. In DNA form, the CDR3 reads TGTGCCAGCAGCCAAGCCTCTAGCGGGAGGAGATACGAGCAGTACTTC. Translation gives CASSQASSGRRYEQYF.

This clonotype was observed a few times. V gene TRBV20-1 combines with J gene TRBJ2-5; D is ambiguous. Trimming stripped 6 bases from V and 3 bases from J, with 14 bases between. CDR1 is DFQATT, CDR2 SNEGSKA, per germline (reference sequence). The CDR3 length is 13 residues. For the CDR3, the DNA is TGCAGTGCAAACGCCGGGCACAAAGAGACCCAGTACTTC. Encoded protein: CSANAGHKETQYF.

Concerning this clonotype: No conserved phenylalanine or tryptophan ends this CDR3, so it is likely a read error. DNA for the CDR3: TGTGCCAGCAGAACCCTCGGTGAGCAGTTCTTA. Translation gives CASRTLGEQFL. The J gene is TRBJ2-1, the V gene TRBV12-3 or TRBV12-4; no reliable D call. The V end was cut by 6 bases, the J end by 9 bases, with 9 bases between. The CDR3 loop spans 11 amino acids.

About this clonotype itself: A clone one base away is much larger, so this may be a read error. The CDR3 ends on some other residue instead of the conserved phenylalanine or tryptophan, so this is likely a read error. The chain uses TRBV10-3 and TRBJ2-1; TRBD2 agrees at 11 bases. Germline V gene data show CDR1 as ENHRY and CDR2 as SYGVKD. CDR3 size: 17 residues. The trim removed 4 bases at V and 5 bases at J, leaving 10 bases unmatched. The DNA of the CDR3 is TGTGCCATCAGTGCGAGCCCGGGACTAGCGGACAACAATGAGCAGTTCCTC. It specifies CAISASPGLADNNEQFL.

This clonotype was detected many times. The rearrangement links TRBV15 to TRBJ2-2; D gene uncertain. The CDR3 extends over 14 amino acids. Germline values: CDR1 LNHNV, CDR2 YYDKDF (reference sequence). V was trimmed by 0 bases and J by 5 bases, leaving 7 bases between them. The CDR3 DNA reads as TGTGCCACCAGCAGAGATCAAGTAACCGGGGAGCTGTTTTTT. Protein product: CATSRDQVTGELFF.

There are many counts of this clonotype. The chain has TRBV5-1 and TRBJ2-1; possibly TRBD1 for D (5 bases). This CDR3 has 14 residues. CDR1 and CDR2 from the germline V gene are SGHRS and YFSETQ. V lost 6 bases, J lost 3 bases, and 13 bases lay in between. Here the CDR3 DNA reads TGCGCCAGCAATAAGGACACCAACTACAATGAGCAGTTCTTC. This sequence encodes CASNKDTNYNEQFF.

The table lists this clonotype with many counts. The V call is TRBV5-1, the J call TRBJ2-1, with TRBD1 identical over 7 bases. CDR1 is SGHRS, CDR2 YFSETQ, per germline. V lost 7 bases and J lost 2; bases outside the gene matches: 3. The length of the CDR3 is 13 residues. CDR3 nucleotides: TGCGCCAGCGGACAGGTTACCTACAATGAGCAGTTCTTC. Translated, it gives CASGQVTYNEQFF.